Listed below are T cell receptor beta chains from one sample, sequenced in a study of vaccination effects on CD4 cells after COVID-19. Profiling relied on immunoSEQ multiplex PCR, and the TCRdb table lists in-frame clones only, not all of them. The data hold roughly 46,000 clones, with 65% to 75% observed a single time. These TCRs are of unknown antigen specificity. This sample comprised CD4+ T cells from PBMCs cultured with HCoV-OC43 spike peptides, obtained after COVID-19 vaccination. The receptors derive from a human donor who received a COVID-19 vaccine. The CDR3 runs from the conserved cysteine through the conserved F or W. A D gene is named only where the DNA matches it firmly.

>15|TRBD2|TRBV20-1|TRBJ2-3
TGCAGTGCTAGTACTAGCGGGAGGAACACAGATACGCAGTATTTT
CSASTSGRNTDTQYF
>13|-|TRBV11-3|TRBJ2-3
TGTGCCAGCAGCTTAGGATATAGGGATACGCAGTATTTT
CASSLGYRDTQYF
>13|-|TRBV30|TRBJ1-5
TGTGCCTGGAGTTTACAGGGCAATCAGCCCCAGCATTTT
CAWSLQGNQPQHF
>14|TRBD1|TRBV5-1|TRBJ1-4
TGCGCCAGCAGCATAGGACAGGGAGAGGAAAAACTGTTTTTT
CASSIGQGEEKLFF
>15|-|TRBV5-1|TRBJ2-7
TGCGCCAGCAGCTCTCGGGTAGGGGGATCCTACGAGCAGTACTTC
CASSSRVGGSYEQYF
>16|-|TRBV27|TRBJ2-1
TGTGCCAGCAGTTTATCGGCAGCCGGGTCCTACAATGAGCAGTTCTTC
CASSLSAAGSYNEQFF
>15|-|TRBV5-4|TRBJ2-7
TGTGCCAGCAGCTTGGTTGGGGGCGGGAACTACGAGCAGTACTTC
CASSLVGGGNYEQYF
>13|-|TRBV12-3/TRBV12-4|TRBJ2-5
TGTGCCAGCAGTTCCGCCGTTGCCGGGACCCAGTACTTC
CASSSAVAGTQYF
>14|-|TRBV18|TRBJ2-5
TGTGCCAGCTCGGAGACGGGATTACAAGAGACCCAGTACTTC
CASSETGLQETQYF
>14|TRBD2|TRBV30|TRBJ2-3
TGTGCCTGGAGTGTGGGTCTAGCGGGAGATACGCAGTATTTT
CAWSVGLAGDTQYF
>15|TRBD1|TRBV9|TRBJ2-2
TGTGCCAGCAGCGTCGACAGGGGTGGCACCGGGGAGCTGTTTTTT
CASSVDRGGTGELFF
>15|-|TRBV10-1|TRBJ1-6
TGCGCCAGCAGTCAAGGACAGAGCGATAATTCACCCCTCCACTTT
CASSQGQSDNSPLHF
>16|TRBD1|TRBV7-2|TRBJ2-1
TGTGCCAGCAGCTTAGGAGGGGGCATCTCCTACAATGAGCAGTTCTTC
CASSLGGGISYNEQFF